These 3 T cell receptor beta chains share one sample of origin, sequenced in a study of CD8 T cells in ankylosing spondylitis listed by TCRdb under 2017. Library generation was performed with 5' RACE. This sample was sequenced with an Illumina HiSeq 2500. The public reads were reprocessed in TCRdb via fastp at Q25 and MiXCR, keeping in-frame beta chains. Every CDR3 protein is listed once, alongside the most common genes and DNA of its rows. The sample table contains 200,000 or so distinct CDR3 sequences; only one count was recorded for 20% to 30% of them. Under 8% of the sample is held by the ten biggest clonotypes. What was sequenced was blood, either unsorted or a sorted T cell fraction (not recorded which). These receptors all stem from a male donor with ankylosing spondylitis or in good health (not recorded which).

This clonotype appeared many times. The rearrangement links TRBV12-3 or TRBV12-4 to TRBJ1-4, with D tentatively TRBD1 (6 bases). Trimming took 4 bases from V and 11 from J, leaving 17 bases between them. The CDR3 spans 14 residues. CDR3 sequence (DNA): TGTGCCAGCAGTTCCTCTTCACAGGGAGGGAAACTGTTTTTT. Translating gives CASSSSSQGGKLFF.

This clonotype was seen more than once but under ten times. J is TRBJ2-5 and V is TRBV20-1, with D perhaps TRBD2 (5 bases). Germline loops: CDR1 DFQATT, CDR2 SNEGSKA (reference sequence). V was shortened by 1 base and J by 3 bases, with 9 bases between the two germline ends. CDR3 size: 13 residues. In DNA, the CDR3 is TGCAGTGCTAGAGTTGGGAGCGAAGAGACCCAGTACTTC. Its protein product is CSARVGSEETQYF.

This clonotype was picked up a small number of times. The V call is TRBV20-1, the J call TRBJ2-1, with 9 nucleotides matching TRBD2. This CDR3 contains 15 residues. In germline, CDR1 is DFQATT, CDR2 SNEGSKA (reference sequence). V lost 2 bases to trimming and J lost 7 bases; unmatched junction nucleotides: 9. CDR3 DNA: TGCAGTGCTAGATCCCTTAGCGGGAGTGGGAATGAGCAGTTCTTC. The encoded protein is CSARSLSGSGNEQFF.